Below, 8 T cell receptor beta chains from the same sample are listed, as sequenced in a study of cytomegalovirus exposure and HLA in healthy donors. Use of 60 Vbeta and 13 Jbeta primers characterized the PCR. Produced via immunoSEQ multiplex PCR; TCRdb's table is partial and in-frame only. Of roughly 93,000 clones listed, just under 80% are singletons. What was sequenced was PBMCs. These receptors all come from a man aged 25-45 years in good health and CMV-seronegative.

The chain couples TRBV19 to TRBJ2-1, with 8 nucleotides matching TRBD1. V lost 4 bases, J lost 2 bases, and 4 bases stayed unmatched. Germline CDR1 LNHDA, CDR2 SQIVND (reference sequence). The CDR3 sequence is 15 residues long. CDR3: CASSNGQGAYNEQFF. The DNA for the CDR3 is TGTGCCAGTAGTAACGGACAGGGTGCCTACAATGAGCAGTTCTTC.

This clone was seen just once. The chain links TRBV28 to TRBJ2-5; D perhaps matches TRBD1 (5 bases). Germline V lookup: CDR1 MDHEN, CDR2 SYDVKM. The CDR3 has 13 amino acids. V dropped 6 bases and J dropped 3 bases, with 11 bases sitting between them. The CDR3 nucleotides read TGTGCCAGCAGGAAATCAGGGAAAGAGACCCAGTACTTC. As protein: CASRKSGKETQYF.

The chain has TRBV13 and TRBJ2-7, with TRBD2 identical over 7 bases. This CDR3 has 17 amino acids. The trim removed 6 bases at V and 0 bases at J, leaving 14 bases unmatched. Germline V gene lookup returns CDR1 PRHDT and CDR2 FYEKMQ (reference sequence). The CDR3 region has the DNA TGTGCCAGCAGAGGGTCCTCGTGGAGCGGGGCCTCCTACGAGCAGTACTTC. This encodes CASRGSSWSGASYEQYF.

Points on this clone: The junction differs from germline at one of its ends, possibly a read error. The rearrangement joins TRBV29-1 to TRBJ1-2; D gene ambiguous. The CDR3 covers 11 residues. In germline, CDR1 is SQVTM, CDR2 ANQGSEA. The CDR3 nucleotides read TGTATCGGGTTTCACACGTATGGCTACACCTTC. Translation: CIGFHTYGYTF.

The chain uses TRBV18 and TRBJ1-1; 7 positions agree with TRBD1. The germline V gene has CDR1 KGHSH and CDR2 LQKENI. Trimming removed 6 bases from V and 3 bases from J; junction bases left unmatched: 4. The CDR3 is 13 amino acids. The CDR3 DNA reads as TGTGCCAGCTCCTATACAGGGGACACTGAAGCTTTCTTT. It is translated as CASSYTGDTEAFF.

V is TRBV6-1 and J is TRBJ1-1, with TRBD1 identical over 9 bases. The CDR3 length is 14 residues. Trimming cost V 3 bases and J 9 bases; bases outside gene matches: 8. Germline CDR1 MNHNS, CDR2 SASEGT. The CDR3 nucleotides read TGTGCCAGCAGTGAGGGTTTGACAGGGGGAAAAGCTTTCTTT. This codes for CASSEGLTGGKAFF.

This rearrangement joins TRBV15 to TRBJ1-5; a weak D match, TRBD1 (6 bases). V was clipped by 3 bases and J by 0 bases, with 15 bases between them. Germline loops: CDR1 LNHNV, CDR2 YYDKDF (reference sequence). This CDR3 is 17 amino acids long. The CDR3 here is CATSSRKTGSSNQPQHF. CDR3 DNA: TGTGCCACCAGCAGCCGGAAAACAGGGTCTAGCAATCAGCCCCAGCATTTT.

This clone occurred a few times. CDR3: CASSVMGQETQYF. The CDR3 DNA sequence: TGTGCCAGCAGCGTAATGGGCCAGGAGACCCAGTACTTC. The chain recombines TRBV9 with TRBJ2-5; no clear D. This CDR3 contains 13 residues. The ends were cut back, 1 base at V and 5 bases at J, with 9 bases in the middle. The germline CDR1 and CDR2 sequences are SGDLS and YYNGEE.